Described below is a single T cell receptor beta chain sequence and its context. Its antigen is still unknown. The patients all showed relapse after autologous stem cell transplantation, while their brentuximab vedotin exposure varied. Here immunoSEQ multiplex PCR was the method, and the copy in TCRdb shows in-frame clones only, minus some. The profile covers under 30,000 clones, with roughly 82% appearing a single time and approximately 10% taken by the ten largest. The record originates from a study of PD-1 blockade in classical Hodgkin lymphoma. Study outcomes and limitations: Excluded were patients who started nivolumab under 1 year after ASCT, a group that had lower diversity. Complete responders possessed baseline diversity comparable to newly diagnosed patients. By cycle point C4D1, TCR diversity had risen significantly in CD4+ cells (but not CD8+ cells). Causes of the repertoire differences remain undefined, possibly disease activity or prior therapy.

CDR3 size: 15 residues. V lost 3 bases and J 0 bases, leaving 12 bases between the germline ends. The V gene's germline CDR1 is MNHNS and CDR2 SASEGT. The clonotype was recovered from a human donor with classical Hodgkin lymphoma. This specimen consisted of peripheral blood mononuclear cells (PBMCs), obtained before the second cycle of nivolumab. The chain couples TRBV6-1 to TRBJ2-7; D is perhaps TRBD2 (5 bases). This chain's CDR3 is CASSDPGSLSYEQYF. For the CDR3, the DNA is TGTGCCAGCAGTGACCCGGGGTCTCTCTCCTACGAGCAGTACTTC.